This TCR beta chain appears in the sequencing data of a study of Ad26.COV2.S vaccination and SARS-CoV-2 variants. Here immunoSEQ multiplex PCR was the method, and the copy in TCRdb shows in-frame clones only, minus some. The repertoire holds roughly 150,000 clones, with just over 85% as singletons. The ends lost 10 bases at V and 1 base at J; junction bases unmatched: 6. Germline CDR1 is SGHNT and CDR2 is YYREEE (reference sequence). The CDR3 has 13 amino acids. Study-wide points: With respect to non-spike TCR breadth, vaccine and placebo recipients were similar. The study found higher spike-specific TCR breadth in vaccine than placebo recipients. TCR breadth and depth estimates may have understated total T cell responses.

A note on this clone: The antigen remains unidentified.

The receptor comes from a human donor who had recovered from COVID-19. The V and J genes are TRBV5-4 and TRBJ1-2; 8 bases are shared with TRBD1. The specimen was peripheral blood, collected after recovery from COVID-19. The CDR3 nucleotides are TGTGCCGGGAGACAGGGGAATAACTATGGCTACACCTTC. Protein sequence: CAGRQGNNYGYTF.